This T cell receptor beta chain was recorded in a study of CD8+ T cells in alopecia areata. General observations from the study: Relative to mice, TCR sharing across patients was less clear, a difference possibly HLA-related.

As concerns this clone: Its specificity is unknown.

As the sequencing template, cDNA was produced by extracting RNA and reverse transcribing it. The method was immunoSEQ multiplex PCR; TCRdb's version includes in-frame clones alone and lacks a portion of them. The sample shows about 180,000 clones, roughly 59% of them seen only once. Trimming took 0 bases from V and 14 from J, leaving 19 bases between them. CDR1 SQVTM and CDR2 ANQGSEA come from the germline V gene. The CDR3 is made up of 13 amino acids. This clonotype was obtained from a human donor with alopecia areata. Here the sequenced sample was CD4+ T cells sorted from blood, taken at week 0. The chain recombines TRBV29-1 with TRBJ1-2; tentative D call: TRBD1 (6 bases). The CDR3 is CSVEERGYGLRTF. CDR3 DNA: TGCAGCGTTGAAGAAAGGGGGTATGGTTTGAGAACCTTC.